A single sample is the source of the 27 T cell receptor beta chains below, sequenced in a study of T-cell reconstitution after alpha-beta-depleted transplantation in children. Unique molecular identifiers were incorporated when the TCRbeta library was constructed. TCRdb fed the PCR reads into MiXCR, producing one record per CDR3 protein. The sample lists about a million distinct CDR3 sequences; around 30% were seen once. Sequenced here: PBMCs, mostly from graft donor cells, sampled 360 days after TCRalphabeta/CD19-depleted stem cell transplant. The receptor set was obtained from a boy younger than two who had a stem cell transplant for SCID, so the T cells may come from the graft donor.

The V and J genes are TRBV29-1 and TRBJ1-1; possible D gene TRBD1, 6 bases. V was cut by 7 bases and J by 7 bases, with 22 bases left in between. CDR1 is SQVTM and CDR2 is ANQGSEA in the germline V gene. This CDR3 has 14 amino acids. The CDR3 bases are TGCAGCGGCGGGGGCAGGACAGATACAAGTGAAGCTTTCTTT. Protein product: CSGGGRTDTSEAFF.

J is TRBJ2-7 and V is TRBV18; 12 nucleotides match TRBD2. This CDR3 has 18 residues. Germline V gene lookup returns CDR1 KGHSH and CDR2 LQKENI. The V segment lost 1 base and the J segment 0 bases; nucleotides outside the gene matches: 7. The CDR3 DNA follows: TGTGCCAGCTCACCACAGTTACTAGCGGGGGGAAGCTCCTACGAGCAGTACTTC. This translates into CASSPQLLAGGSSYEQYF.

In its sample, this clonotype was seen a few times. The rearrangement links TRBV5-1 to TRBJ1-3, with 7 bases matching TRBD1. CDR1 is SGHRS and CDR2 is YFSETQ in the germline V gene. Unmatched junction bases numbered 4, after V lost 4 bases and J lost 0 bases. The CDR3 is made up of 15 amino acids. CDR3 region: CASSRDRYSGNTIYF. The CDR3 DNA follows: TGCGCCAGCAGCCGGGACAGATACTCTGGAAACACCATATATTTT.

CDR3 nucleotides: TGTGCCAGCACTCAGGGGGGCACCAAAAACATTCAGTACTTC. Translation: CASTQGGTKNIQYF. The chain couples TRBV25-1 to TRBJ2-4; D is possibly TRBD1 (7 bases). Germline V gene sequence: CDR1 MGHDK, CDR2 SYGVNS. The CDR3 has 14 residues. The germline V and J ends were trimmed by 7 bases and 2 bases, with 12 bases remaining between them.

The rearrangement joins TRBV5-1 to TRBJ2-7; 11 bases are a match to TRBD2. The CDR3 extends over 15 amino acids. Germline V gene sequence: CDR1 SGHRS, CDR2 YFSETQ. V lost 3 bases, J lost 1 base, and 3 bases stayed unmatched. In DNA, the CDR3 is TGCGCCAGCAGCTGGGGGACTAGCGGTTCCTACGAGCAGTACTTC. It codes for CASSWGTSGSYEQYF.

The rearrangement links TRBV7-9 to TRBJ1-1; tentatively, D is TRBD1 (5 bases). The CDR3 covers 15 residues. Germline loops: CDR1 SEHNR, CDR2 FQNEAQ (reference sequence). Trimming removed 5 bases at V and 5 bases at J, with 18 bases between. The CDR3 DNA is TGTGCCAGCAGCGCCGCGACAGCTCCCATAACTGAAGCTTTCTTT. Encoded protein: CASSAATAPITEAFF.

This clonotype was observed many times. The J gene is TRBJ2-2, the V gene TRBV2, with D possibly TRBD2 on 6 matching bases. Per the germline V gene, CDR1 is SNHLY and CDR2 is FYNNEI. V was trimmed by 8 bases and J by 4 bases, leaving 14 bases between them. The CDR3 consists of 14 residues. Here the CDR3 reads CASVAGPSTGELFF. The CDR3 region has the DNA TGTGCCAGCGTCGCGGGGCCCAGCACCGGGGAGCTGTTTTTT.

This clonotype occurred a few times. The CDR3 DNA follows: TGTGCCAGCAGCCCCACGGGGGCGCGTCCTTTCGACGAGCAGTACTTC. Amino acids: CASSPTGARPFDEQYF. This rearrangement joins TRBV3-1 to TRBJ2-7; possibly TRBD1 or TRBD2 for D (6 bases each). The ends were cut back, 4 bases at V and 5 bases at J, with 21 bases in the middle. This CDR3 comprises 16 residues. Germline loops: CDR1 LGHDT, CDR2 YNNKEL (reference sequence).

This chain links TRBV5-1 with TRBJ1-1, with no clear D. The CDR3 totals 13 residues. The germline V gene encodes CDR1 SGHRS and CDR2 YFSETQ. V was trimmed by 9 bases and J by 6 bases, leaving 18 bases between them. CDR3 loop: CATRAGEKSEAFF. The CDR3 DNA is TGCGCCACCCGGGCGGGCGAAAAATCTGAAGCTTTCTTT.

A single count supports this clonotype. The V and J genes are TRBV15 and TRBJ2-3; perhaps D is TRBD1 or TRBD2 (5 bases each). This CDR3 spans 15 amino acids. Germline V gene sequence: CDR1 LNHNV, CDR2 YYDKDF (reference sequence). V was trimmed by 8 bases and J by 0 bases, leaving 15 bases between them. The CDR3 region is CATSYGTRSTDTQYF. CDR3 DNA: TGTGCCACCTCGTACGGGACGAGGAGCACAGATACGCAGTATTTT. Full variable domain (outside the CDR3, taken from reference TRBV15 and TRBJ2-3): DAMVIQNPRYQVTQFGKPVTLSCSQTLNHNVMYWYQQKSSQAPKLLFHYYDKDFNNEADTPDNFQSRRPNTSFCFLDIRSPGLGDTAMYLCATSYGTRSTDTQYFGPGTRLTVL.

The J gene is TRBJ2-1, the V gene TRBV28; 10 bases agree with TRBD1. The CDR3 consists of 17 residues. With V trimmed by 5 bases and J by 0 bases, 7 bases remained unmatched. Germline values: CDR1 MDHEN, CDR2 SYDVKM. The CDR3 reads CASSHGTGESSYNEQFF. CDR3 sequence (DNA): TGTGCCAGCAGTCACGGGACAGGGGAGTCCTCCTACAATGAGCAGTTCTTC.

The J gene is TRBJ2-7, the V gene TRBV7-2; possibly TRBD1 for D (5 bases). Trimming removed 3 bases at V and 2 bases at J, with 11 bases between. Germline V gene sequence: CDR1 SGHTA, CDR2 FQGNSA. This CDR3 region has 14 residues. The CDR3 sequence: CASSLTAYPYEQYF. CDR3 nucleotide sequence: TGTGCCAGCAGCTTGACAGCCTATCCCTACGAGCAGTACTTC.

This clonotype occurred a few times. This chain connects TRBV12-3 or TRBV12-4 to TRBJ2-3; the D is unclear. The V gene lost 4 bases and the J gene lost 0 bases, with 11 bases spanning the gap. The CDR3 loop spans 15 amino acids. CDR3 region: CASSSRGRSTDTQYF. CDR3 DNA sequence: TGTGCCAGCAGTTCTCGAGGACGGAGCACAGATACGCAGTATTTT.

This clonotype was counted only a few times. The J gene is TRBJ1-2, the V gene TRBV12-3 or TRBV12-4; 9 bases align to TRBD1. After removal of 4 bases from V and 1 base from J, the junction contained 4 bases not matched to a gene. This CDR3 comprises 15 residues. CDR3: CASSSGQGLNYGYTF. The CDR3 coding sequence is TGTGCCAGCAGTTCCGGACAGGGGCTTAACTATGGCTACACCTTC.

This clonotype was seen more than once but under ten times. For the CDR3, the DNA is TGCGCCAGCAGCATCGGGACTAGCGGGGGGATTGCCTCGGGTACGCAGTATTTT. Amino acids: CASSIGTSGGIASGTQYF. The chain employs TRBV4-1 and TRBJ2-3; 15 bases are a match to TRBD2. V shed 5 bases, J shed 8 bases, and the junction held 14 bases outside the gene matches. Germline V gives CDR1 MGHRA, CDR2 YSYEKL. The CDR3 runs to 18 residues.

CDR3 residues: CATAQGGYNEQFF. The CDR3, as DNA: TGTGCCACCGCACAGGGGGGGTACAATGAGCAGTTCTTC. V and J are TRBV5-5 and TRBJ2-1; a possible D gene is TRBD1 (8 bases). The CDR3 is 13 amino acids. Trimming stripped 9 bases from V and 4 bases from J, with 14 bases between. CDR1 SGHKS and CDR2 YYEKEE come from the germline V gene (reference sequence).

This clonotype was recorded many times. The CDR3 DNA reads TGTGCCAGCAGTTTTTCGGACACTGGAAACACCATATATTTT. This translates into CASSFSDTGNTIYF. The rearrangement uses TRBV12-3 or TRBV12-4 and TRBJ1-3; D is perhaps TRBD1 (5 bases). Deletions cut 3 bases from V and 2 bases from J, with 8 bases between. This CDR3 is 14 amino acids long.

This clonotype occurred a few times. The chain links TRBV5-1 to TRBJ2-5; the D is unclear. V lost 0 bases to trimming and J lost 0 bases, with 9 bases between them. CDR1 and CDR2 from the germline V gene are SGHRS and YFSETQ. The CDR3 length is 15 residues. CDR3 DNA sequence: TGCGCCAGCAGCTTGGCCGCTGACTACCAAGAGACCCAGTACTTC. Its translation is CASSLAADYQETQYF.

The chain joins TRBV29-1 to TRBJ2-5, with D uncertain. CDR3 size: 12 residues. Trimming shortened V by 3 bases and J by 2 bases, and 7 bases separated the two germline ends. Per germline, CDR1 SQVTM and CDR2 ANQGSEA. Here the CDR3 DNA reads TGCAGCGTTGACGGGTTGCAAGAGACCCAGTACTTC. This sequence encodes CSVDGLQETQYF.

In this sample, this clonotype turned up once. The V gene is TRBV7-6, the J gene TRBJ2-7; TRBD2 matches at 11 bases. CDR1 is SGHVS, CDR2 FNYEAQ, per germline. The CDR3 consists of 17 residues. Trimming took 2 bases from V and 0 from J; bases not matched to a gene: 6. In DNA form, the CDR3 reads TGTGCCAGCAGCTTATGGGCCACTAGCGGGGGCTCCTACGAGCAGTACTTC. Its translation: CASSLWATSGGSYEQYF.

J is TRBJ2-1 and V is TRBV12-3 or TRBV12-4; no clear D. This CDR3 contains 15 residues. The germline V and J ends were trimmed by 3 bases and 6 bases, with 15 bases remaining between them. This CDR3 reads CASSFGSLVGNEQFF. The DNA for the CDR3 is TGTGCCAGCAGTTTCGGGTCCCTGGTCGGCAATGAGCAGTTCTTC.

This clonotype was picked up a small number of times. The chain combines TRBV20-1 with TRBJ2-1; TRBD2 matches at 12 bases. The CDR3 extends over 15 amino acids. Germline-derived CDR1 and CDR2 are DFQATT and SNEGSKA (reference sequence). Trimming took 6 bases from V and 5 from J; bases not matched to a gene: 8. In DNA form, the CDR3 reads TGCAGTGCGGTAGGACTAGCGGGGCTCCACAATGAGCAGTTCTTC. Encoded protein: CSAVGLAGLHNEQFF.

The V gene is TRBV12-3 or TRBV12-4, the J gene TRBJ2-3; D unclear. With 1 base removed from V and 0 bases from J, the gap between germline ends came to 5 bases. There are 14 residues in the CDR3. CDR3 sequence: CASSLDDSTDTQYF. Here the CDR3 DNA reads TGTGCCAGCAGTTTAGACGACAGCACAGATACGCAGTATTTT.

This clonotype appeared a few times. The chain combines TRBV5-1 with TRBJ2-3, with D unclear. The CDR3 is 15 residues long. V lost 7 bases to trimming and J lost 1 base, with 16 bases between them. Germline V CDR1 and CDR2: SGHRS, YFSETQ. The CDR3 nucleotides read TGCGCCAGCGTCGAAACAGCCCGGGGCACAGATACGCAGTATTTT. It encodes CASVETARGTDTQYF.

This clonotype was detected only a few times. The CDR3 DNA is TGCGCCAGCAGCCAAGGAGCGGGGGCCGCCACCGGGGAGCTGTTTTTT. Translation gives CASSQGAGAATGELFF. This chain connects TRBV4-1 to TRBJ2-2, with 8 nucleotides matching TRBD2. V shed 1 base and J 4 bases; nucleotides not matched to a gene: 5. Germline loops: CDR1 MGHRA, CDR2 YSYEKL. The CDR3 runs to 16 residues.

The chain carries TRBV28 and TRBJ2-7; D may be TRBD1 or TRBD2 (5 bases each). CDR1 is MDHEN and CDR2 is SYDVKM in the germline V gene. This CDR3 is 12 amino acids long. The V end was cut by 3 bases, the J end by 6 bases, with 9 bases between. The CDR3 bases are TGTGCCAGCAGTTTTGAGGGGCGCGAGCAGTACTTC. It is translated as CASSFEGREQYF.

Regarding this clonotype: Because the CDR3's place on the DNA is in doubt, the DNA is left out and the CDR3 is given as listed by TCRdb. The chain has TRBV12-3 or TRBV12-4 and TRBJ2-1; TRBD1, the table's D call, lacks a check against the DNA. Termini included, the CDR3 measures 16 amino acids. The CDR3 protein is CASILGGTVLYNEQFF.